The T cell receptor (beta chain) described here comes from a study of beta chain features in type 1 diabetes. In the study overall: Taken together, all samples contributed around 100 million examined sorted cells.

Every isolated RNA sample was fully reverse transcribed, so sequencing captured expressed TCRB transcripts. Libraries were prepared by immunoSEQ multiplex PCR; TCRdb keeps only in-frame clonotypes and omits some of them. The sample consists of about 360,000 clones, 10% to 15% of them appearing once. In regard to this clone: Its antigen is unidentified.

General study results and limits: A closer apparent resemblance between naive, central memory and Treg TCRB repertoires was seen in patients than in healthy donors. TCRB rearrangement may or may not be influenced by HLA type; here this remained unresolved.

Sequenced material: naive CD4+ T cells from blood. This TCR was sampled from a man younger than 35 in good health.

The CDR3 DNA reads TGCGCCAGCAGCCCCAGCCATAGCGGGGGCTCAGGGGAGCTGTTTTTT. Amino acids: CASSPSHSGGSGELFF. This chain joins TRBV5-1 and TRBJ2-2; 9 nucleotides agree with TRBD2. Trimming cost V 4 bases and J 8 bases; bases outside gene matches: 12. The length of the CDR3 is 16 residues. Germline V gives CDR1 SGHRS, CDR2 YFSETQ.